This T cell receptor beta chain was identified in a study of blood T cell repertoires in COVID-19 (dated by TCRdb to the early 2020s). Broadly, across the study: Collaborator samples came from the United States, Italy and Spain and covered acute and convalescent phases of COVID-19. The material from the prospective study consisted of cDNA or gDNA derived from T cells, B-cell-depleted T cells, or PBMCs. Deeply sampled blood TCRbeta repertoires from subjects exposed to, actively infected with, or recovered from COVID-19 were included in the dataset. The repertoires were released in a freely available public database meant as a resource for research on the immune response to SARS-CoV-2. The samples were drawn from the first 160 participants of the ongoing ImmuneRACE study and from 950 to 1,500 subjects provided by 6 global collaborators. The sample metadata nearly always contained a de-identified subject ID, COVID-19 status, age in years and sex. HLA class I and class II types, where available, came from metadata supplied by the sample provider rather than from assay-based typing. The research as a whole found: The amount of clinical and demographic metadata varied by source and participant and was provided uncurated.

Each collaborating institution followed its own protocols to collect whole blood in K2EDTA tubes. Collaborator samples were shipped for TCRbeta analysis as frozen whole blood, isolated PBMCs, or DNA extracted from either sample type. From cysteine to phenylalanine, the CDR3 is 15 amino acids long. Only CDR3 DNA remains: 45 bases, in frame from the first base. Trimming takes 6 bases from V and 6 bases from J, and the germline ends sit 17 bases apart. CDR1 and CDR2, per the germline V gene, are MNHEY and SVGAGI. To note about this clone: Its antigen remains unidentified. There are no base qualities to consult, and no much larger clone falls within one base.

The immunoSEQ Assay, a bias-controlled multiplex PCR, was used to amplify TCRbeta CDR3 regions from genomic DNA. Regarding the original processing steps: Nucleated cell counts per sample were estimated from amplification of reference gene primers within the assay. Sequence reads were collapsed and filtered to measure the absolute abundance of every unique TCRbeta CDR3 rearrangement. For each sample, productive Simpson clonality was calculated as the square root of Simpson's diversity index across productive rearrangements. Held by TCRdb, this immuneACCESS table contains in-frame sequences only and omits some clones. Under half of the omission traces to an unresolved V gene where checked; the cause of the rest is unknown. Clonal size and the V and J genes are those of that table, whereas D and trimming came from the DNA. This sample has 40,000 to 55,000 clones in its table, and less than 85% of those were observed once. Together, the top ten hold around 4.5% of the sample.

The receptor was isolated from a man over 45 with active COVID-19. The specimen was peripheral blood. The sequence is built from TRBV6-5 and TRBJ2-2, with a weak D call of TRBD1 (7 bases match). In nucleotide form, the sequence is TGTGCCAGCAGGTCCTCAGGGGGGAAACCCGGGGAGCTGTTTTTT. Its protein is CASRSSGGKPGELFF.